This paragraph reports one T cell receptor (beta chain). This sample is part of a study of T cell responses to AZD1222 COVID-19 vaccine. V gave up 7 bases and J gave up 4 bases, with 16 bases separating them. The CDR3 totals 13 residues. The germline CDR1 and CDR2 sequences are SQVTM and ANQGSEA. Clones were read by immunoSEQ multiplex PCR, and TCRdb kept only the in-frame ones, dropping some. Of some 120,000 clones in the sample, around 89% were seen once. This specimen consisted of peripheral blood, obtained on day 0 of MenACWY control vaccination. This sequence originates from an adult in good health. This sequence joins TRBV29-1 and TRBJ2-5; no reliable D call. Here the CDR3 reads CSATKKPGETQYF. The CDR3 nucleotides read TGCAGCGCGACAAAAAAGCCAGGAGAGACCCAGTACTTC.